One and the same sample provided the 2 T cell receptor beta chains below, sequenced in a study of T cells in women clearing cervical HPV infection. The method was immunoSEQ multiplex PCR; TCRdb's version includes in-frame clones alone and lacks a portion of them. Recorded here are around 23,000 clones; the top ten clones represent around 22%. The specimen sequenced was blood buffy coat. All receptors derive from a woman aged 18 to 75 with a cervical HPV16 infection that either progressed to CIN3+ or cleared (not recorded which).

About this clone: The CDR3 is cut off 3 residues early in the read; its end comes from the germline J gene. The chain carries TRBV13 and TRBJ2-3, with 9 bases matching TRBD2. The V and J ends lost 1 base and 2 bases, in that order; junction bases with no gene match: 7. Germline loops: CDR1 PRHDT, CDR2 FYEKMQ (reference sequence). The CDR3 sequence is 17 residues long. Partial CDR3 DNA: TGTGCCAGCAGCTTAGTGGATCTAGCGGGAATCACAGATACG. This sequence encodes CASSLVDLAGITDT. The complete CDR3 protein is CASSLVDLAGITDTQYF.

Points on this clone: The DNA ends 3 residues before the CDR3 does, and the rest of the CDR3 is filled in from the germline J gene. The rearrangement joins TRBV7-9 to TRBJ1-2; D remains unclear. The germline gives CDR1 SEHNR, CDR2 FQNEAQ (reference sequence). There are 15 residues in the CDR3. CDR3 DNA, as far as it was read: TGTGCCAGCAGCGAACTAGCGGGAGGGTACAATGAC. The encoded protein is CASSELAGGYND. The CDR3 as a whole reads CASSELAGGYNDYTF.